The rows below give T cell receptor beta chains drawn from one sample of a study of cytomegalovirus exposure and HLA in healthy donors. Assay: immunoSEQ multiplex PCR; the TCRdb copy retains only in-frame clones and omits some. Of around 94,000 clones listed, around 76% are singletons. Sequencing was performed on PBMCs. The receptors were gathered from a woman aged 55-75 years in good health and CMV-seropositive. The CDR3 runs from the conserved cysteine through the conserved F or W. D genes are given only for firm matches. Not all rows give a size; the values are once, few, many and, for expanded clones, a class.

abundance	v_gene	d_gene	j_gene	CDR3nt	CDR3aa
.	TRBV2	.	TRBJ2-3	TGTGCCAGCAGTGAACAGGGCAGCACAGATACGCAGTATTTT	CASSEQGSTDTQYF
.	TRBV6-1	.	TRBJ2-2	TGTGCCAGCAGTGAATCCAGCGCCGGGGAGCTGTTTTTT	CASSESSAGELFF
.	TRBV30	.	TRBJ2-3	TGTGCCTGGAGTGTTGGCGGGATGGGGGATACGCAGTATTTT	CAWSVGGMGDTQYF
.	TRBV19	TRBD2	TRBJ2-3	TGTGCCAGTAGTGCCGAGAGGACTAGAGGTGCAGATACGCAGTATTTT	CASSAERTRGADTQYF
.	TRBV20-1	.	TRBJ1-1	TGCAGTGCTAAACCCGGGATTGAAGCTTTCTTT	CSAKPGIEAFF
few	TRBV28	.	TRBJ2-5	TGTGCCAGCAGTTTGGGGGGGGGCCGAGAGACCCAGTACTTC	CASSLGGGRETQYF
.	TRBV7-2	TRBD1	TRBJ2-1	TGTGCCAGCAGCTATTATCTGGGACAGGTCACCAATGAGCAGTTCTTC	CASSYYLGQVTNEQFF
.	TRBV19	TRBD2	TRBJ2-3	TGTGCCAGTAGTGTCGGGACTAGCGGTAGTGTGAACACGCAGTATTTT	CASSVGTSGSVNTQYF
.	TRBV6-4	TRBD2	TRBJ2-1	TGTGCCAGCAGTCCTGCGGGACTAGCGGGATCTGGGATCAACAATGAGCAGTTCTTC	CASSPAGLAGSGINNEQFF
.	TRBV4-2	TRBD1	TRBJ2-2	TGTGCCAGCAGCGAAAGTGGGACAGGGAACACCGGGGAGCTGTTTTTT	CASSESGTGNTGELFF
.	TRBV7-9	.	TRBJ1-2	TGTGCCAGCAGCCCAGGTGGGGGCATTTATGGCTACACCTTC	CASSPGGGIYGYTF
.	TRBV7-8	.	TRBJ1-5	TGTGCCAGCAGCTTAGGGGGGGGATGGGGGAATCAGCCCCAGCATTTT	CASSLGGGWGNQPQHF
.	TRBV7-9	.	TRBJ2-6	TGTGCCAGCAGCACACCCCGGGGGTATTCTGGGGCCAACGTCCTGACTTTC	CASSTPRGYSGANVLTF
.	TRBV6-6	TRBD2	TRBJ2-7	TGTGCCAGCAGACGGACTAGCGGAGACTCCTACGAGCAGTACTTC	CASRRTSGDSYEQYF
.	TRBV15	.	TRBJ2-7	TGTGCCACCAGCAGAGATCGCGGGGTAAACGAGCAGTACTTC	CATSRDRGVNEQYF